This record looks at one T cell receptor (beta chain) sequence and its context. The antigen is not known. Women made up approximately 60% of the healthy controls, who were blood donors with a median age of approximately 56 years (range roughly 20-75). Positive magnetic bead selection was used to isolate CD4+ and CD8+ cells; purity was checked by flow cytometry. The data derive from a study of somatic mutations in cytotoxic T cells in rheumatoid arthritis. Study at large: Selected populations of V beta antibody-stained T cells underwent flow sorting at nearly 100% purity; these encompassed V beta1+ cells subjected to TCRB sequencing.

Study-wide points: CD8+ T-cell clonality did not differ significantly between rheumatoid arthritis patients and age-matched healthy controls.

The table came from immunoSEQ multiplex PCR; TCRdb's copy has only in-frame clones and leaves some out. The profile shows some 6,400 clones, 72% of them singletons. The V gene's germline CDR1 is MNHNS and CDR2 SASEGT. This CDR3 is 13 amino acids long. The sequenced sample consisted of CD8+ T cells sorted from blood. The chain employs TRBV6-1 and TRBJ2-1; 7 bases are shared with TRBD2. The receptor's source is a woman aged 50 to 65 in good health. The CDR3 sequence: CAGASGEYNEQFF. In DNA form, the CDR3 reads TGTGCGGGAGCTAGCGGAGAATACAATGAGCAGTTCTTC.